The sequence of this T cell receptor (beta chain) was determined in a study of siplizumab effects on memory and regulatory T cells. The repertoire was sequenced with immunoSEQ multiplex PCR; TCRdb's copy has only in-frame clones and lacks some. The sample holds some 70,000 clones, roughly 88% seen once. This CDR3 is 15 amino acids long. J gave up 1 base and V 0 bases, and 2 bases lay outside the gene matches. The germline gives CDR1 LGHNA, CDR2 YNFKEQ. Sequencing was carried out using Tregs sorted from blood. The TCR sequence derives from a human donor in good health. V usage is TRBV4-2 and J usage is TRBJ2-7; 8 bases fit TRBD1. CDR3 protein: CASSQDDRGSYEQYF. The CDR3 nucleotides are TGTGCCAGCAGCCAAGATGACAGGGGATCCTACGAGCAGTACTTC.